These T cell receptor beta chains were read from a single sample in a study of metastatic and nonmetastatic thyroid tumors. MiXCR reprocessed the PCR reads for TCRdb. The repertoire has 3,600 or so clones, roughly 36% of them found once; the top ten carry roughly 32%. Sequenced input: adjacent normal tissue. The receptors come from a male donor with papillary thyroid cancer or a benign thyroid nodule (not recorded which). Some clones in this sample may be carry-over from other donors' samples. CDR3s include the opening cysteine and the closing phenylalanine or tryptophan. The D gene is left open where the match is weak. Not every row has a clone size; where given, it reads once, few, many or a size class.

d_call j_call clone_size v_call cdr3_aa cdr3_nt
NA TRBJ2-7 few TRBV6-6 CASSYGGGGEQYF TGTGCCAGCAGTTACGGAGGGGGTGGCGAGCAGTACTTC
NA TRBJ2-7 NA TRBV6-2/TRBV6-3 CASSYAITGTPARLSYEQYF TGTGCCAGCAGTTACGCAATCACCGGGACTCCGGCCCGCCTCTCCTACGAGCAGTACTTC
TRBD2 TRBJ2-4 large TRBV27 CASRAGADIQYF TGTGCCAGCAGAGCGGGAGCTGACATTCAGTACTTC
TRBD1 TRBJ2-2 NA TRBV6-1 CASRKGQGYTGELFF TGTGCCAGCCGCAAGGGACAGGGGTACACCGGGGAGCTGTTTTTT
NA TRBJ2-7 NA TRBV20-1 CSDPATDNYEQYF TGCAGTGACCCAGCGACGGATAACTACGAGCAGTACTTC
NA TRBJ1-1 NA TRBV30 CAWSVRGNEAFF TGTGCCTGGAGTGTACGTGGAAACGAAGCTTTCTTT
NA TRBJ2-5 NA TRBV11-2 CASKRESGLETQYF TGTGCCAGCAAGAGGGAGTCGGGACTCGAGACCCAGTACTTC
NA TRBJ2-7 few TRBV7-3 CASSLRTRYYEQYF TGTGCCAGCAGCTTAAGGACAAGATACTACGAGCAGTACTTC
TRBD1 TRBJ2-1 few TRBV19 CASSIATGLSYNEQFF TGTGCCAGTAGTATAGCGACAGGGCTATCCTACAATGAGCAGTTCTTC
NA TRBJ1-2 few TRBV28 CASSLAGGNYGYTF TGTGCCAGCAGTTTGGCCGGGGGTAACTATGGCTACACCTTC
TRBD1 TRBJ1-1 NA TRBV12-3/TRBV12-4 CASSYTGTGMSTEAFF TGTGCCAGCAGTTACACCGGGACAGGGATGAGCACTGAAGCTTTCTTT
NA TRBJ1-2 medium-sized TRBV28 CASSSGRNYGYTF TGTGCCAGCAGTTCCGGGAGAAACTATGGCTACACCTTC
TRBD1 TRBJ1-2 medium-sized TRBV5-1 CASRAGQEDGYTF TGCGCCAGCAGGGCGGGACAGGAGGATGGCTACACCTTC
NA TRBJ1-1 NA TRBV5-1 CASSLGGNTEAFF TGCGCCAGCAGCTTGGGGGGGAACACTGAAGCTTTCTTT
TRBD1 TRBJ2-7 few TRBV6-1 CASIGTGFEQYF TGTGCCAGCATAGGGACAGGGTTCGAGCAGTACTTC
NA TRBJ2-5 few TRBV27 CASSLRPSRGETQYF TGTGCCAGCAGTTTAAGGCCGTCTCGCGGCGAGACCCAGTACTTC
NA TRBJ1-2 NA TRBV2 CASSEQGRANYGYTF TGTGCCAGCAGTGAACAGGGTCGCGCTAACTATGGCTACACCTTC
NA TRBJ2-1 NA TRBV20-1 CSARDLVRGHSYNEQFF TGCAGTGCTAGAGATCTCGTCCGGGGGCACTCCTACAATGAGCAGTTCTTC
NA TRBJ1-4 NA TRBV20-1 CSAIRNSNEKLFF TGCAGTGCCATCAGGAACTCAAATGAAAAACTGTTTTTT
NA TRBJ1-2 NA TRBV2 CASTRQGSHYGYTF TGTGCCAGCACGCGGCAGGGGTCCCACTATGGCTACACCTTC
NA TRBJ2-7 few TRBV10-1 CASSERAGQGNYEQYF TGCGCCAGCAGTGAGAGGGCGGGGCAAGGGAACTACGAGCAGTACTTC
NA TRBJ2-2 few TRBV27 CASSLRDPGTGELFF TGTGCCAGCAGTTTACGGGACCCAGGGACCGGGGAGCTGTTTTTT
NA TRBJ1-1 NA TRBV6-4 CASTRNPGGTEAFF TGTGCCAGCACCCGGAACCCGGGGGGAACTGAAGCTTTCTTT
NA TRBJ2-5 NA TRBV20-1 CSARDPGLRETQYF TGCAGTGCTAGAGATCCGGGACTTAGGGAGACCCAGTACTTC
TRBD1 TRBJ2-1 NA TRBV6-1 CASSKQGAGFGLIEQFF TGTGCCAGCAGTAAACAGGGGGCCGGGTTCGGTTTGATTGAGCAGTTCTTC
NA TRBJ1-1 NA TRBV20-1 CSAESQDRHSVAFF TGCAGTGCTGAATCGCAGGACAGACACAGTGTTGCTTTCTTT
NA TRBJ1-1 few TRBV16 CASSQSWVNTEAFF TGTGCCAGCAGCCAATCGTGGGTGAACACTGAAGCTTTCTTT
TRBD1 TRBJ2-5 medium-sized TRBV19 CASSMRMGQSGTQYF TGTGCCAGTAGTATGAGAATGGGACAGTCGGGGACCCAGTACTTC
NA TRBJ1-3 NA TRBV5-8 CASSLAGGGAGNTIYF TGTGCCAGCAGTTTAGCGGGCGGAGGGGCTGGAAACACCATATATTTT
NA TRBJ1-4 few TRBV6-5 CASTTPGSEKLFF TGTGCCAGCACTACCCCCGGGAGTGAAAAACTGTTTTTT
NA TRBJ1-1 large TRBV2 CASRDGTPLPNTEAFF TGTGCCAGCAGGGATGGGACACCACTGCCGAACACTGAAGCTTTCTTT
NA TRBJ2-7 NA TRBV7-9 CASSPAGVTPHEQYF TGTGCCAGCAGCCCCGCCGGTGTGACCCCCCACGAGCAGTACTTC
NA TRBJ2-3 NA TRBV20-1 CSAETDASTDTQYF TGCAGTGCGGAGACAGATGCTAGCACAGATACGCAGTATTTT
TRBD1 TRBJ1-4 few TRBV6-1 CASSDRGPNEKLFF TGTGCCAGCAGTGACAGGGGGCCTAATGAAAAACTGTTTTTT
NA TRBJ1-2 NA TRBV20-1 CSAPGAAEGYTF TGCAGTGCCCCCGGGGCAGCGGAAGGCTACACCTTC
TRBD2 TRBJ2-1 few TRBV6-1 CASSISGSSYNEQFF TGTGCCAGCAGTATTAGCGGGAGTTCCTACAATGAGCAGTTCTTC
NA TRBJ1-2 NA TRBV11-1 CASSLGSGMVGDGYTF TGTGCCAGCAGCTTAGGGTCCGGGATGGTTGGGGATGGCTACACCTTC
NA TRBJ2-7 NA TRBV7-9 CASSLVGESYEQYF TGTGCCAGCAGCTTAGTGGGCGAATCCTACGAGCAGTACTTC
NA TRBJ2-1 NA TRBV6-1 CASRPAQGWQFF TGTGCCAGCAGACCCGCCCAGGGCTGGCAGTTCTTC
NA TRBJ1-2 NA TRBV6-2/TRBV6-3 CASSYSFLYGYTF TGTGCCAGCAGTTACTCGTTTCTCTATGGCTACACCTTC
NA TRBJ2-3 NA TRBV28 CASSPRTDTVGTDTQYF TGTGCCAGCAGTCCTCGGACGGACACCGTCGGCACAGATACGCAGTATTTT
NA TRBJ1-2 NA TRBV19 CASIPQPGRDYGYTF TGTGCCAGTATCCCCCAACCGGGACGGGACTATGGCTACACCTTC
TRBD1 TRBJ1-4 few TRBV12-3/TRBV12-4 CASSSRGHSLNEKLFF TGTGCCAGCAGTTCTAGGGGGCACAGCCTTAATGAAAAACTGTTTTTT
TRBD1 TRBJ1-5 NA TRBV6-6 CASSPGTGNFQGNQPQHF TGTGCCAGCAGCCCCGGGACAGGTAATTTTCAGGGCAATCAGCCCCAGCATTTT
NA TRBJ2-6 NA TRBV7-2 CASSSQGSNVLTF TGTGCCAGCAGCTCTCAGGGGTCCAACGTCCTGACTTTC
TRBD2 TRBJ2-7 NA TRBV20-1 CSARDMLAGLLLTAERYF TGCAGTGCCAGAGATATGCTAGCGGGCCTCCTCCTGACGGCCGAGCGGTACTTC
NA TRBJ2-7 few TRBV2 CASSSGYYEQYF TGTGCCAGTTCGTCGGGGTACTACGAGCAGTACTTC
NA TRBJ2-7 NA TRBV6-1 CASTSGSSYEQYF TGTGCCAGCACCTCCGGCAGCTCCTACGAGCAGTACTTC
NA TRBJ1-2 NA TRBV12-3/TRBV12-4 CASSLERGQYGYTF TGTGCCAGCAGTTTAGAGCGGGGCCAATATGGCTACACCTTC
TRBD2 TRBJ2-1 large TRBV20-1 CSAPSTSGSLNEQFF TGCAGTGCTCCTTCGACTAGCGGGAGTTTAAATGAGCAGTTCTTC